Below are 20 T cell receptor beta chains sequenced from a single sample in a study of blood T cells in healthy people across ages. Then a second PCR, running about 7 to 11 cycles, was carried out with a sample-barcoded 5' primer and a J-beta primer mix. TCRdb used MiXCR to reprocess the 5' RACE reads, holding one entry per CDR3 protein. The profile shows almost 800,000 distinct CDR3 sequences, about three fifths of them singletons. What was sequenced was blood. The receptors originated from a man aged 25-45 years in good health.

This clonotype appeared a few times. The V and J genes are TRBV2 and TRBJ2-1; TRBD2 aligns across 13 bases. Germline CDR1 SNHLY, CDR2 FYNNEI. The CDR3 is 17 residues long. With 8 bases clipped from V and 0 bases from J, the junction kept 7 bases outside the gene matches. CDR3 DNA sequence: TGTGCCAGCGCACCTCGGACTAGCGGGAGCTCCTACAATGAGCAGTTCTTC. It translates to CASAPRTSGSSYNEQFF.

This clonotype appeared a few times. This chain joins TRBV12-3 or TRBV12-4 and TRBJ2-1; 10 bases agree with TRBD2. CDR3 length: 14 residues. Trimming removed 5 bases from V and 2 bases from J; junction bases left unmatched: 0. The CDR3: CASSTSGTYNEQFF. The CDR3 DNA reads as TGTGCCAGCAGTACTAGCGGGACCTACAATGAGCAGTTCTTC.

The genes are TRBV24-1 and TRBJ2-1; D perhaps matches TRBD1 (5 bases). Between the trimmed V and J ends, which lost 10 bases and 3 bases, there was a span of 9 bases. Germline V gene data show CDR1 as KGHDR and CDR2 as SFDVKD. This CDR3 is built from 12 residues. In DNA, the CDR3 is TGTGCCACTACCGACAGCTACAATGAGCAGTTCTTC. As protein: CATTDSYNEQFF.

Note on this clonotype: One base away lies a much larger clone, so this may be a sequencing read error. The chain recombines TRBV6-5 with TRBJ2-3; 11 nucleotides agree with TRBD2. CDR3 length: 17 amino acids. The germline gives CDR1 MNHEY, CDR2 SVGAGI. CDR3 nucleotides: TGTGACAGCAGTTACCTCTCTAGCGGGGGGTCCACAGATACGCAGTATTTT. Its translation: CDSSYLSSGGSTDTQYF.

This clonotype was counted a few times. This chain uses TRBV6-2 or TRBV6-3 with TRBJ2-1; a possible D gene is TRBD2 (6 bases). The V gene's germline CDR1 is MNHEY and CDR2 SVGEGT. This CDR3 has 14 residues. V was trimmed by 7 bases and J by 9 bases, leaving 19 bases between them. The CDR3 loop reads CASKRARDGSEQFF. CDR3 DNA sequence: TGTGCCAGCAAAAGGGCTCGGGACGGGAGTGAGCAGTTCTTC.

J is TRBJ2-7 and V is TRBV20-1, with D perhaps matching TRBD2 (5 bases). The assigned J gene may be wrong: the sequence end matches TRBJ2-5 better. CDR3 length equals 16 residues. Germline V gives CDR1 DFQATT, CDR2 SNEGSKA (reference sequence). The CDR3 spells CSAAPGIPVLTETQYF. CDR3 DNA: TGCAGTGCAGCCCCCGGGATCCCCGTACTTACAGAGACCCAGTACTTC.

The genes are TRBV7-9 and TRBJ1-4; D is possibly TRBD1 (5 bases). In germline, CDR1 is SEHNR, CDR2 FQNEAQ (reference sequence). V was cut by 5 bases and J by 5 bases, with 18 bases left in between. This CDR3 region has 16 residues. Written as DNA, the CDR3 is TGTGCCAGCAGCGGGGGAGGGTTGCCGTCGAATGAAAAACTGTTTTTT. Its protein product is CASSGGGLPSNEKLFF.

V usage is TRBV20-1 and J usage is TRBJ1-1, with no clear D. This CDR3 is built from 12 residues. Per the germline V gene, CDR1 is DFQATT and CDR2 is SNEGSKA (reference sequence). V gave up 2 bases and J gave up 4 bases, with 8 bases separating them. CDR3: CSARPGSTEAFF. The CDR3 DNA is TGCAGTGCTAGACCGGGAAGCACTGAAGCTTTCTTT.

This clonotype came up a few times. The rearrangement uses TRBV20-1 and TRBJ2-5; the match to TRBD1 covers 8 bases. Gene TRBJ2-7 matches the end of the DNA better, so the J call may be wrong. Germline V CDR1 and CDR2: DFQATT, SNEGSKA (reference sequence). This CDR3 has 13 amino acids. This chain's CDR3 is CSAQTGDAYEQYF. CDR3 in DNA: TGCAGTGCTCAGACAGGGGACGCATACGAGCAGTACTTC.

The CDR3 DNA reads TGCAGTGCTAGGCGGGACTGGGAGACCCAGTACTTC. Encoded protein: CSARRDWETQYF. The chain links TRBV20-1 to TRBJ2-5; TRBD2 is a possible D gene (6 bases). This CDR3 has 12 amino acids. Germline values: CDR1 DFQATT, CDR2 SNEGSKA (reference sequence). The V end lost 3 bases, the J end lost 5 bases, and 10 bases lay between the germline ends.

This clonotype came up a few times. This chain's CDR3 is CSVEDREVHHEQFF. The CDR3 DNA sequence: TGCAGCGTTGAAGATCGTGAGGTGCACCATGAGCAGTTCTTC. V usage is TRBV29-1 and J usage is TRBJ2-1, with D hard to call. The germline V gene encodes CDR1 SQVTM and CDR2 ANQGSEA. The CDR3 is 14 residues long. Trimming took off 0 bases at V and 8 bases at J, with 14 bases between the two ends.

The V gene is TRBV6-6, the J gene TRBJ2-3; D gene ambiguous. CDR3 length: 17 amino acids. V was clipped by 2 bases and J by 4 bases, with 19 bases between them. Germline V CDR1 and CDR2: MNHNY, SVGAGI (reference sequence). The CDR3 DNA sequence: TGTGCCAGCAGTTACGGATCCCCTACGTACGCCGCAGATACGCAGTATTTT. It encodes CASSYGSPTYAADTQYF.

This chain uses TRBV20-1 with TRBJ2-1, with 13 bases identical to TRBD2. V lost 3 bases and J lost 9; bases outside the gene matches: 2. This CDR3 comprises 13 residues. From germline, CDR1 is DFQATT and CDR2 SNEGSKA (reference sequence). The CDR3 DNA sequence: TGCAGTGCTAGGGGACTAGCGGGATTTGAGCAGTTCTTC. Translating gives CSARGLAGFEQFF.

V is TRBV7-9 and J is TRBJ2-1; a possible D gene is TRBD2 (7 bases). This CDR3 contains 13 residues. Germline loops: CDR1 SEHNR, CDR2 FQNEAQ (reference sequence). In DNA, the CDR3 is TGTGCAGGGGGGGTGTCTAGCCTCGATGAGCAGTTCTTC. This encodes CAGGVSSLDEQFF.

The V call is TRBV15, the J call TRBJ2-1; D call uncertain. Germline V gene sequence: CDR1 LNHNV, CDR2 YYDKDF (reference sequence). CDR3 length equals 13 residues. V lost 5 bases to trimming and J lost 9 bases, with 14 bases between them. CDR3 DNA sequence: TGTGCCACCAGCGTATCAAGGCGGAGTGAGCAGTTCTTC. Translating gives CATSVSRRSEQFF. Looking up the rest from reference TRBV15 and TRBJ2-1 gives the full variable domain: DAMVIQNPRYQVTQFGKPVTLSCSQTLNHNVMYWYQQKSSQAPKLLFHYYDKDFNNEADTPDNFQSRRPNTSFCFLDIRSPGLGDTAMYLCATSVSRRSEQFFGPGTRLTVL.

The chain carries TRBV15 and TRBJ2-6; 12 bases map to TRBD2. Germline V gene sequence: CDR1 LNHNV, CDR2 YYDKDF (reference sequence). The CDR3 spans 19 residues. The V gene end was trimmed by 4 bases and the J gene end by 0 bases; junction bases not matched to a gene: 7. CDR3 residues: CATSTPGTSGYSGANVLTF. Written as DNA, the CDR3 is TGTGCCACCAGCACACCCGGGACTAGCGGGTACTCTGGGGCCAACGTCCTGACTTTC.

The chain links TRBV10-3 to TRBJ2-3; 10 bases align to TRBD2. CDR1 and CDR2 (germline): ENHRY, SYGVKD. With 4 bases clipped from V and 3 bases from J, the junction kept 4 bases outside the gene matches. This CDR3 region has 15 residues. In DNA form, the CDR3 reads TGTGCCATCAGTGCTCTAGCGGGGGAGACAGATACGCAGTATTTT. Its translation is CAISALAGETDTQYF.

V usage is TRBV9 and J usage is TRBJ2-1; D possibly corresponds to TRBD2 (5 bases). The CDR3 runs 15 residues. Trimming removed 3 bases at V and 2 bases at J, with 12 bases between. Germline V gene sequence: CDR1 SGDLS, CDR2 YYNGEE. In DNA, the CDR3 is TGTGCCAGCAGCGCCGAGGGTAAGCCCTACAATGAGCAGTTCTTC. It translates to CASSAEGKPYNEQFF.

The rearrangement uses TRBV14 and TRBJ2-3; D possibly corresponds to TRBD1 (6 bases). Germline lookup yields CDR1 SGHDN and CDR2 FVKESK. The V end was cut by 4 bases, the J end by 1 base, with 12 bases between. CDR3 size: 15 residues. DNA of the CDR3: TGTGCCAGCAGCCGACTGAGGACAGGCACAGATACGCAGTATTTT. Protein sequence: CASSRLRTGTDTQYF.

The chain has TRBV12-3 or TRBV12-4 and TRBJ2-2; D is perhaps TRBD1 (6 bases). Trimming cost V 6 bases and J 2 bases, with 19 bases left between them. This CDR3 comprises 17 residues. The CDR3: CASRRNTGTINTGELFF. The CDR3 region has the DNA TGTGCCAGCAGAAGAAATACCGGGACAATAAACACCGGGGAGCTGTTTTTT.